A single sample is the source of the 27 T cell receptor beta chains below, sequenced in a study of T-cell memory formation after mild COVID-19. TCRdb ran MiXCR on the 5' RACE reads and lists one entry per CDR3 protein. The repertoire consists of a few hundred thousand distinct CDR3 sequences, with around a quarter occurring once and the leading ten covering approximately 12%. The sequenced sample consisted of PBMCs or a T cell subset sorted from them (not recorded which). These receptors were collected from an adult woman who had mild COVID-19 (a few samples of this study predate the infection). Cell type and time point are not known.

The CDR3 here is CASSQVGSGNTIYF. The CDR3, as DNA: TGCGCCAGCAGCCAAGTAGGGAGCGGAAACACCATATATTTT. The V gene is TRBV4-3, the J gene TRBJ1-3, with D unclear. In germline, CDR1 is LGHNA, CDR2 YSLEER. The CDR3 consists of 14 residues. V was trimmed by 1 base and J by 4 bases, leaving 8 bases between them.

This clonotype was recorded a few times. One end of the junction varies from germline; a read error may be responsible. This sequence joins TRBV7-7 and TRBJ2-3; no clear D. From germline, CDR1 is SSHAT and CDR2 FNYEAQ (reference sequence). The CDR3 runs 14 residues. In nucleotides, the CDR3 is TGTGCTAGCAGCCCGGAAGGAGGCACAGATACGCAGTATTTT. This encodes CASSPEGGTDTQYF.

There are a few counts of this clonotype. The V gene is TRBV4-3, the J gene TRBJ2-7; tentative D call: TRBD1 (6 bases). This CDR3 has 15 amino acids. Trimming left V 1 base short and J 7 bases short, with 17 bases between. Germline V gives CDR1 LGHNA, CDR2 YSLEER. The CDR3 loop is CASSQAGHNRGEQYF. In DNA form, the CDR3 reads TGCGCCAGCAGCCAAGCGGGACATAACCGGGGAGAGCAGTACTTC.

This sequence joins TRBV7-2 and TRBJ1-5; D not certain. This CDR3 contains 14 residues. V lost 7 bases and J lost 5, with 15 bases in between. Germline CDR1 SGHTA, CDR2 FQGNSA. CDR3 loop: CASTSSNGYQPQHF. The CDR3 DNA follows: TGTGCCAGCACTTCCTCAAATGGATATCAGCCCCAGCATTTT.

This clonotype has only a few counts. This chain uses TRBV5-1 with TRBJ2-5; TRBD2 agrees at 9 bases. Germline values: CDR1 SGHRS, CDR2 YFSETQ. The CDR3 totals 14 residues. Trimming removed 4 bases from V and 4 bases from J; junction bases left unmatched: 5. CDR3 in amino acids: CASSTLAGPETQYF. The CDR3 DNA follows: TGCGCCAGCAGCACCCTAGCGGGACCAGAGACCCAGTACTTC.

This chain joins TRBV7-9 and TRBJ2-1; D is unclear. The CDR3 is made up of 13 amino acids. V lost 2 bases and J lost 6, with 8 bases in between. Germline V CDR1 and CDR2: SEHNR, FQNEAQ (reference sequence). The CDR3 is CASSLTESNEQFF. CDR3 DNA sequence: TGTGCCAGCAGCTTAACGGAGAGCAATGAGCAGTTCTTC.

In DNA, the CDR3 is TGTGCCAGCAGCTGGAAGACCGGCCCTGGGGAGACCCAGTACTTC. This codes for CASSWKTGPGETQYF. V gene TRBV6-5 combines with J gene TRBJ2-5, with no clear D. Germline loops: CDR1 MNHEY, CDR2 SVGAGI. This CDR3 is 15 amino acids long. V shed 6 bases and J shed 5 bases, with 19 bases lying between them.

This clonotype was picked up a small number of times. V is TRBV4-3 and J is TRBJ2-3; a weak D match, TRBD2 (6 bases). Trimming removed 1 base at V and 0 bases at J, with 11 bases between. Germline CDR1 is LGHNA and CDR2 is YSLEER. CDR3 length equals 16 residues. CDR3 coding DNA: TGCGCCAGCAGCCAAGCCGGGGGAGTTAGCACAGATACGCAGTATTTT. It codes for CASSQAGGVSTDTQYF.

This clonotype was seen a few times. CDR3 protein: CASSRTSGMTDTQYF. Written as DNA, the CDR3 is TGTGCCAGCAGCCGGACTAGCGGGATGACAGATACGCAGTATTTT. The rearrangement links TRBV11-1 to TRBJ2-3, with TRBD2 matching 12 bases. Per germline, CDR1 SGHAT and CDR2 FQDESV (reference sequence). The trim removed 5 bases at V and 3 bases at J, leaving 3 bases unmatched. This CDR3 has 15 amino acids.

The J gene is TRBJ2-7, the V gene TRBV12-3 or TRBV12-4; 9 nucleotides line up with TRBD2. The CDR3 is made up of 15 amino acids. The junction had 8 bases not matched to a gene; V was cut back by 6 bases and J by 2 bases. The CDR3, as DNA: TGTGCCAGCAGCGCCCGGACTAGCGCGACCTACGAGCAGTACTTC. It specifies CASSARTSATYEQYF.

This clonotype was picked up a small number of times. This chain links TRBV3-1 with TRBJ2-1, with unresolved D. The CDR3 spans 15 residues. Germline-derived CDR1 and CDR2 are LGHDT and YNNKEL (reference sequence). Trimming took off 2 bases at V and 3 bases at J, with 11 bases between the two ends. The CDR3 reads CASSQSAQRYNEQFF. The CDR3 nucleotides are TGTGCCAGCAGCCAATCCGCCCAGCGCTACAATGAGCAGTTCTTC.

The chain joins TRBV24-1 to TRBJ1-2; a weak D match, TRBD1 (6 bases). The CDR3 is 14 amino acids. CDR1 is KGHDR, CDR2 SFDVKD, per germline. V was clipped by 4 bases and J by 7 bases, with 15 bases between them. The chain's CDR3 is CATSEDSTLRGYTF. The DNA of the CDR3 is TGTGCCACCAGTGAGGACAGCACTCTACGTGGCTACACCTTC.

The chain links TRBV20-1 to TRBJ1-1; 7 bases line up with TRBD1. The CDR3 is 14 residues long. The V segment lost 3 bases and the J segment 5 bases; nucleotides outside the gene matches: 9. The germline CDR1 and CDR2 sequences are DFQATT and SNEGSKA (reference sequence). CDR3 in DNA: TGCAGTGCTAGGGTGAGGGGGCGAAAAACTGAAGCTTTCTTT. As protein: CSARVRGRKTEAFF.

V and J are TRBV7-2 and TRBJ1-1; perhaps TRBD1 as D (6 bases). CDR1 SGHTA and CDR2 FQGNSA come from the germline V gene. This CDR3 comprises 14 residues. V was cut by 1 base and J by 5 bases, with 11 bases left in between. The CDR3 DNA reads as TGTGCCAGCAGCTTAGGGGGGGCATTGACTGAAGCTTTCTTT. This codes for CASSLGGALTEAFF.

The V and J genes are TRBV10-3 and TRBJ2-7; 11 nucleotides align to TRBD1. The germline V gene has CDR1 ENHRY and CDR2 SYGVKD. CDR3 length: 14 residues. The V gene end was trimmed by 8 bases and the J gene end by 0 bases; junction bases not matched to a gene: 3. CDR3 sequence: CAIGGTGGSYEQYF. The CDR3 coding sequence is TGTGCCATCGGGGGGACAGGGGGCTCCTACGAGCAGTACTTC.

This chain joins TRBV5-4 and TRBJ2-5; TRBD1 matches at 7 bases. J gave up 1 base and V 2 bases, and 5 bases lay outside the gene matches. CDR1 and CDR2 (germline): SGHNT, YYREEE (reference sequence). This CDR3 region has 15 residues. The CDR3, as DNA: TGTGCCAGCAGCTTTGGACAGGCCCGCCAAGAGACCCAGTACTTC. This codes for CASSFGQARQETQYF.

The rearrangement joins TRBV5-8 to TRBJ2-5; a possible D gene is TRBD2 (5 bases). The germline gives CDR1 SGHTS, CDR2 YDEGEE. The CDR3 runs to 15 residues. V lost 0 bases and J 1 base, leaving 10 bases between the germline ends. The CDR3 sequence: CASSLETGFQETQYF. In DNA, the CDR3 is TGTGCCAGCAGCTTGGAAACGGGGTTCCAAGAGACCCAGTACTTC. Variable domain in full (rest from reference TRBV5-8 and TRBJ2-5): EAGVTQSPTHLIKTRGQQATLRCSPISGHTSVYWYQQALGLGLQFLLWYDEGEERNRGNFPPRFSGRQFPNYSSELNVNALELEDSALYLCASSLETGFQETQYFGPGTRLLVL.

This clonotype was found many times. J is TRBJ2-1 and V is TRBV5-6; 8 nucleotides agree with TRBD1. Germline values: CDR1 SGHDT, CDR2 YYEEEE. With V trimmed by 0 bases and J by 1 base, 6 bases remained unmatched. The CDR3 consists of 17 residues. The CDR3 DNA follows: TGTGCCAGCAGCTTGGGGGTTAGACAGGGGTCCTACAATGAGCAGTTCTTC. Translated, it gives CASSLGVRQGSYNEQFF.

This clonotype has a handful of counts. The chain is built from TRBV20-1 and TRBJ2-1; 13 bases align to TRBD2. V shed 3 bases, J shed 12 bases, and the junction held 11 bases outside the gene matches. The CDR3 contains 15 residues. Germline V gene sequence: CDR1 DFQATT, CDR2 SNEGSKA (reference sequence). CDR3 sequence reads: CSASLGLAGESSQFF. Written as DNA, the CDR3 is TGCAGTGCTAGTTTAGGACTAGCGGGAGAGTCCTCGCAGTTCTTC.

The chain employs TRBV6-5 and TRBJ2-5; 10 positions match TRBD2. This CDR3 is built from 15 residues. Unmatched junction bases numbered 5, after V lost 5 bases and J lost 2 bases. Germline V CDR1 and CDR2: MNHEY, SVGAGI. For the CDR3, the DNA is TGTGCCAGCAGTAAAAATAGCGGGAGGCAAGAGACCCAGTACTTC. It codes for CASSKNSGRQETQYF.

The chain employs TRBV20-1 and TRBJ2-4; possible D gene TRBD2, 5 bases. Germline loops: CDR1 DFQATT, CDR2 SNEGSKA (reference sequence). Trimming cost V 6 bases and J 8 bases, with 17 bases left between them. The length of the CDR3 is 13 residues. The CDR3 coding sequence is TGCAGTGCCCCGTCGGGGTTCGGGGACATTCAGTACTTC. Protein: CSAPSGFGDIQYF.

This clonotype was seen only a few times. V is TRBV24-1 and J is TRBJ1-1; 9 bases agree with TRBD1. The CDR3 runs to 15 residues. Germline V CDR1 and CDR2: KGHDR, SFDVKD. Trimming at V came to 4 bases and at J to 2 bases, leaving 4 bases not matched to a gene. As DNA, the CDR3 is TGTGCCACCAGTGACCCGGGACAGGGAAACACTGAAGCTTTCTTT. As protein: CATSDPGQGNTEAFF.

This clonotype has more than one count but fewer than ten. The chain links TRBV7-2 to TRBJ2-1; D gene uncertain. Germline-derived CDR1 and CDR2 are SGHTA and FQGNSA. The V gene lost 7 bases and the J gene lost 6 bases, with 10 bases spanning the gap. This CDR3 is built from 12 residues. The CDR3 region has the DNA TGTGCCAGCACTGGGGTTCCCAATGAGCAGTTCTTC. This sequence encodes CASTGVPNEQFF.

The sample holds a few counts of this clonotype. CDR3 sequence: CASSPPAGGSQETQYF. The CDR3 region has the DNA TGTGCCAGCTCACCACCGGCAGGGGGGTCCCAAGAGACCCAGTACTTC. The rearrangement links TRBV18 to TRBJ2-5, with D possibly TRBD1 on 7 matching bases. In germline, CDR1 is KGHSH, CDR2 LQKENI. There are 16 residues in the CDR3. V gave up 0 bases and J gave up 1 base, with 12 bases separating them.

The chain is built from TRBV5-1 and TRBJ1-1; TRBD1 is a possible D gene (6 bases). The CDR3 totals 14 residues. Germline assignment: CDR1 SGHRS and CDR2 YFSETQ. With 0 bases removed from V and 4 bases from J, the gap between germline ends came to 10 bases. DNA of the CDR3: TGCGCCAGCAGCTTGGTTCAGGGGACCACTGAAGCTTTCTTT. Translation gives CASSLVQGTTEAFF.

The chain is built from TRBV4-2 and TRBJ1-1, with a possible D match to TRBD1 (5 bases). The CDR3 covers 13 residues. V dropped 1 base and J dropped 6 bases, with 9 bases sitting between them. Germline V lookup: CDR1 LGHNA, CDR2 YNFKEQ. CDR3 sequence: CASSQGGEAEAFF. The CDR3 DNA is TGTGCCAGCAGCCAAGGAGGGGAGGCTGAAGCTTTCTTT.

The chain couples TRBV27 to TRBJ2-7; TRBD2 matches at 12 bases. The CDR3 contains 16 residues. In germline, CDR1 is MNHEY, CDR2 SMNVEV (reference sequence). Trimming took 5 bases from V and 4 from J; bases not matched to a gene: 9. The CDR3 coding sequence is TGTGCCAGCAGTACCCGACTAGCGGGAGAGATATACGAGCAGTACTTC. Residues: CASSTRLAGEIYEQYF.